The 6 T cell receptor beta chains given below trace back to one sample, sequenced in a study of T cell responses to AZD1222 COVID-19 vaccine. TCRdb's copy holds only in-frame clones and misses some; the assay was immunoSEQ multiplex PCR. Of over 100,000 clones in the sample, approximately 90% are singletons; the top ten hold over 15%. Material: peripheral blood, obtained on day 0 of AZD1222 vaccination. Receptors originate from an adult in good health.

The V gene is TRBV3-1 (or the pseudogene TRBV3-2), the J gene TRBJ1-1, with 7 bases that match TRBD1. The CDR3 totals 13 residues. V shed 0 bases and J 11 bases; nucleotides not matched to a gene: 6. Germline CDR1 LGHDT, CDR2 YNNKEL (reference sequence). CDR3 region: CASSQDPTGRAFF. DNA for the CDR3: TGTGCCAGCAGCCAAGATCCGACAGGGCGGGCTTTCTTT.

V usage is TRBV6-2 or TRBV6-3 and J usage is TRBJ1-5, with a possible D match to TRBD1 (6 bases). Germline CDR1 is MNHEY and CDR2 is SVGEGT. The CDR3 extends over 14 amino acids. V lost 6 bases, J lost 2 bases, and 11 bases lay in between. CDR3 amino acids: CASSQGLGNQPQHF. CDR3 bases: TGTGCCAGCAGCCAGGGGTTGGGCAATCAGCCCCAGCATTTT.

The genes are TRBV27 and TRBJ1-1; possibly TRBD1 for D (6 bases). CDR1 is MNHEY, CDR2 SMNVEV, per germline (reference sequence). There are 16 residues in the CDR3. V was shortened by 0 bases and J by 1 base, with 12 bases between the two germline ends. CDR3 sequence: CASSLSQGHPNTEAFF. DNA of the CDR3: TGTGCCAGCAGTTTATCCCAGGGACACCCGAACACTGAAGCTTTCTTT.

This clone was detected once. CDR3 residues: CARGPGQSYNEQFF. DNA of the CDR3: TGCGCCAGAGGGCCAGGACAGTCCTACAATGAGCAGTTCTTC. The V gene is TRBV4-1, the J gene TRBJ2-1; possible D gene TRBD1, 6 bases. The CDR3 totals 14 residues. The V gene's germline CDR1 is MGHRA and CDR2 YSYEKL. V lost 9 bases and J 1 base, leaving 13 bases between the germline ends.

This clone was observed a few times. The chain uses TRBV30 and TRBJ2-4, with D perhaps matching TRBD2 (6 bases). The CDR3 has 13 residues. Germline V gene data show CDR1 as GTSNPN and CDR2 as SVGIG (reference sequence). Trimming took 5 bases from V and 7 from J, leaving 15 bases between them. The CDR3 nucleotides read TGTGCCTGGGCAGGGTGGAGCGGGAACATTCAGTACTTC. Translation: CAWAGWSGNIQYF.

The chain uses TRBV7-9 and TRBJ2-3; no reliable D call. The germline gives CDR1 SEHNR, CDR2 FQNEAQ (reference sequence). The CDR3 has 15 residues. With 7 bases removed from V and 6 bases from J, the gap between germline ends came to 20 bases. The CDR3 nucleotides read TGTGCCAGCACCCGGCGAAGAGTCCAAACGGATACGCAGTATTTT. As protein: CASTRRRVQTDTQYF.